These 15 T cell receptor beta chains share one sample of origin, sequenced in a study of T cell responses to AZD1222 COVID-19 vaccine. Profiled with immunoSEQ multiplex PCR; TCRdb holds only in-frame clones, not every one. The sample has 150,000 to 200,000 clones, more than 90% seen once. The sample was peripheral blood, taken on day 0 of AZD1222 vaccination. These receptor sequences come from an adult in good health.

This clone was seen only once. This chain connects TRBV6-5 to TRBJ2-1; 8 bases match TRBD2. The V segment lost 5 bases and the J segment 8 bases; nucleotides outside the gene matches: 5. Germline V gene sequence: CDR1 MNHEY, CDR2 SVGAGI. This CDR3 is built from 13 residues. CDR3 loop: CASSPSGSYEQFF. Written as DNA, the CDR3 is TGTGCCAGCAGTCCGAGCGGGAGCTATGAGCAGTTCTTC.

This chain joins TRBV7-8 and TRBJ1-5; no definite D call. Germline V gene lookup returns CDR1 SGHVS and CDR2 FQNEAQ. The CDR3 totals 14 residues. V lost 5 bases to trimming and J lost 5 bases, with 13 bases between them. In DNA form, the CDR3 reads TGTGCCAGCAGCCCCGTCCCGAGGGATCAGCCCCAGCATTTT. Residues: CASSPVPRDQPQHF. Full variable domain (rest looked up from reference TRBV7-8 and TRBJ1-5): GAGVSQSPRYKVAKRGQDVALRCDPISGHVSLFWYQQALGQGPEFLTYFQNEAQLDKSGLPSDRFFAERPEGSVSTLKIQRTQQEDSAVYLCASSPVPRDQPQHFGDGTRLSIL.

The chain carries TRBV2 and TRBJ2-1, with 8 positions matching TRBD2. This CDR3 region has 15 residues. The germline V gene has CDR1 SNHLY and CDR2 FYNNEI. The ends lost 7 bases at V and 9 bases at J; junction bases unmatched: 14. The CDR3, as DNA: TGTGCCAGCATTAAAGCGGGAGAGGGCTGGGGTGAGCAGTTCTTC. Translated: CASIKAGEGWGEQFF.

Details on this clone: Other DNA sequences within the sample encode an identical CDR3. The chain is built from TRBV30 and TRBJ1-3; D call uncertain. Germline CDR1 GTSNPN, CDR2 SVGIG (reference sequence). V shed 1 base and J shed 1 base, with 5 bases lying between them. CDR3 length: 13 amino acids. The CDR3, as DNA: TGTGCCTGGAGTGGGAGTTCTGGAAACACCATATATTTT. Its protein is CAWSGSSGNTIYF.

The chain carries TRBV3-1 (or the pseudogene TRBV3-2) and TRBJ1-2; D remains ambiguous. CDR3 size: 12 residues. The ends were cut back, 2 bases at V and 4 bases at J, with 5 bases in the middle. CDR1 is LGHDT, CDR2 YNNKEL, per germline (reference sequence). CDR3: CASSQTRYGYTF. DNA of the CDR3: TGTGCCAGCAGCCAAACCCGCTATGGCTACACCTTC.

The chain uses TRBV3-1 (or the pseudogene TRBV3-2) and TRBJ1-2; D gene ambiguous. This CDR3 is built from 12 residues. V gave up 3 bases and J gave up 8 bases, with 10 bases separating them. Germline CDR1 LGHDT, CDR2 YNNKEL (reference sequence). For the CDR3, the DNA is TGTGCCAGCAGCCACGGGCAGATGGGCTACACCTTC. It yields the protein CASSHGQMGYTF.

The rearrangement joins TRBV6-5 to TRBJ1-1, with 7 bases matching TRBD1. J gave up 1 base and V 6 bases, and 8 bases lay outside the gene matches. Germline assignment: CDR1 MNHEY and CDR2 SVGAGI. This CDR3 has 15 residues. In DNA, the CDR3 is TGTGCCAGCAGCCCCAGGGGGACCACGAACACTGAAGCTTTCTTT. This encodes CASSPRGTTNTEAFF.

This chain connects TRBV10-1 to TRBJ1-1, with no clear D. The germline gives CDR1 WNHNN, CDR2 SYGVQD (reference sequence). Trimming shortened V by 2 bases and J by 1 base, and 8 bases separated the two germline ends. This CDR3 comprises 14 residues. CDR3 DNA sequence: TGCGCCAGCAGTGAGGGACTACCGAACACTGAAGCTTTCTTT. Translated, it gives CASSEGLPNTEAFF.

The chain is built from TRBV4-1 and TRBJ2-7; TRBD1 matches 7 bases. Germline CDR1 and CDR2: MGHRA and YSYEKL. The CDR3 has 16 amino acids. V shed 0 bases and J 4 bases; nucleotides not matched to a gene: 9. In nucleotides, the CDR3 is TGCGCCAGCAGCCAAGAGGGGGCGACAGGGAGATACGAGCAGTACTTC. Protein sequence: CASSQEGATGRYEQYF.

There are a few counts of this clone. V is TRBV28 and J is TRBJ1-2; 8 nucleotides align to TRBD1. Germline V gene lookup returns CDR1 MDHEN and CDR2 SYDVKM. The CDR3 covers 19 residues. V lost 1 base to trimming and J lost 2 bases; unmatched junction nucleotides: 15. The chain's CDR3 is CASSLSWATGTGLNYGYTF. In DNA, the CDR3 is TGTGCCAGCAGTTTATCTTGGGCTACCGGGACAGGTCTCAACTATGGCTACACCTTC.

Concerning this clone itself: A read error may account for a junction end that differs from germline. The chain is built from TRBV4-2 and TRBJ1-3, with unresolved D. The CDR3 runs to 15 residues. Looked up from germline, CDR1 is LGHNA and CDR2 is YNFKEQ. CDR3 coding DNA: TGTGCCAGCAGCCAAGATCGAGGCTCTGGAAATACCATATATTTT. Its protein product is CASSQDRGSGNTIYF.

This chain joins TRBV18 and TRBJ1-3; D not certain. This CDR3 comprises 14 residues. V lost 3 bases and J 2 bases, leaving 8 bases between the germline ends. CDR1 and CDR2 from the germline V gene are KGHSH and LQKENI. In DNA form, the CDR3 reads TGTGCCAGCTCACCGACATATACTGGAAACACCATATATTTT. This encodes CASSPTYTGNTIYF. Drawing the rest from reference TRBV18 and TRBJ1-3, the complete variable domain is NAGVMQNPRHLVRRRGQEARLRCSPMKGHSHVYWYRQLPEEGLKFMVYLQKENIIDESGMPKERFSAEFPKEGPSILRIQQVVRGDSAAYFCASSPTYTGNTIYFGEGSWLTVV.

The rearrangement joins TRBV5-4 to TRBJ2-2, with 10 bases lining up with TRBD2. Germline V gives CDR1 SGHNT, CDR2 YYREEE (reference sequence). This CDR3 is 17 amino acids long. Trimming at V came to 0 bases and at J to 0 bases, leaving 2 bases not matched to a gene. CDR3 residues: CASSLGGLAANTGELFF. For the CDR3, the DNA is TGTGCCAGCAGCTTGGGAGGACTAGCGGCGAACACCGGGGAGCTGTTTTTT.

CDR3 sequence: CASRREGYTF. For the CDR3, the DNA is TGCGCCAGCAGGAGGGAAGGCTACACCTTC. The chain is built from TRBV10-1 and TRBJ1-2; D unresolved. The germline V gene encodes CDR1 WNHNN and CDR2 SYGVQD (reference sequence). The CDR3 contains 10 residues. Trimming left V 6 bases short and J 8 bases short, with 7 bases between.

V gene TRBV25-1 combines with J gene TRBJ2-5, with TRBD1 as a possible D gene (5 bases). Trimming left V 1 base short and J 5 bases short, with 11 bases between. Germline V gives CDR1 MGHDK, CDR2 SYGVNS. This CDR3 region has 14 residues. The CDR3 DNA follows: TGTGCCAGCAGTGAATCAAGGGCAGGGGAGACCCAGTACTTC. Translating gives CASSESRAGETQYF.